The 29 T cell receptor beta chains listed next were all sequenced from one sample in a study of blood T cell repertoires in COVID-19. TCRdb keeps only in-frame clones here, not all; method: immunoSEQ multiplex PCR. This sample carries about 210,000 clones, roughly four fifths of them seen once, and the ten largest clones take approximately 9.2%. What was sequenced was PBMCs or T cells enriched from blood (not recorded which). These receptors were collected from a man in his forties who had recovered from COVID-19.

The J gene is TRBJ2-7, the V gene TRBV4-1, with 7 bases matching TRBD1. Per germline, CDR1 MGHRA and CDR2 YSYEKL. Trimming cost V 0 bases and J 2 bases; bases outside gene matches: 4. The CDR3 has 15 amino acids. CDR3 nucleotide sequence: TGCGCCAGCAGCCAAGATAGGGACAGTCCCTACGAGCAGTACTTC. Protein: CASSQDRDSPYEQYF.

This clone turned up a few times. The rearrangement uses TRBV6-5 and TRBJ1-5, with TRBD1 identical over 10 bases. Germline V gene data show CDR1 as MNHEY and CDR2 as SVGAGI. With 7 bases clipped from V and 7 bases from J, the junction kept 10 bases outside the gene matches. This CDR3 comprises 15 residues. The CDR3 loop is CASTRTGTGAQPQHF. The CDR3 DNA is TGTGCCAGCACTAGAACAGGGACAGGGGCCCAGCCCCAGCATTTT.

The gene calls are TRBV19 and TRBJ1-5, with TRBD1 identical over 9 bases. Per germline, CDR1 LNHDA and CDR2 SQIVND (reference sequence). This CDR3 spans 15 amino acids. Germline trimming cut 4 bases from V and 6 bases from J; bases unmatched to any gene: 7. The CDR3 loop is CASSKGTGLGQPQHF. In DNA form, the CDR3 reads TGTGCCAGTAGTAAAGGGACAGGGCTGGGTCAGCCCCAGCATTTT. Together with reference TRBV19 and TRBJ1-5, the CDR3 gives the full variable domain: DGGITQSPKYLFRKEGQNVTLSCEQNLNHDAMYWYRQDPGQGLRLIYYSQIVNDFQKGDIAEGYSVSREKKESFPLTVTSAQKNPTAFYLCASSKGTGLGQPQHFGDGTRLSIL.

This rearrangement joins TRBV9 to TRBJ2-1; D is unclear. V lost 0 bases to trimming and J lost 4 bases, with 5 bases between them. Germline CDR1 SGDLS, CDR2 YYNGEE. CDR3 size: 13 residues. CDR3: CASSVAEYNEQFF. The CDR3 DNA reads as TGTGCCAGCAGCGTAGCGGAGTACAATGAGCAGTTCTTC.

The chain recombines TRBV9 with TRBJ1-2, with no clear D. Germline loops: CDR1 SGDLS, CDR2 YYNGEE. V shed 3 bases and J shed 0 bases, with 15 bases lying between them. The CDR3 has 16 amino acids. The chain's CDR3 is CASSGAQVTPNYGYTF. The CDR3 DNA follows: TGTGCCAGCAGCGGAGCCCAGGTTACCCCTAACTATGGCTACACCTTC.

There are many counts of this clone. V gene TRBV2 combines with J gene TRBJ1-5; TRBD1 might be the D (5 bases). The CDR3 has 14 residues. Germline CDR1 reads SNHLY; CDR2 reads FYNNEI. The V end lost 5 bases, the J end lost 4 bases, and 12 bases lay between the germline ends. The CDR3 sequence is CASSFRGYNQPQHF. The CDR3 coding sequence is TGTGCCAGCAGTTTTAGGGGTTATAATCAGCCCCAGCATTTT.

The chain joins TRBV2 to TRBJ2-7; the match to TRBD1 covers 7 bases. Germline lookup yields CDR1 SNHLY and CDR2 FYNNEI. With 8 bases clipped from V and 0 bases from J, the junction kept 7 bases outside the gene matches. This CDR3 region has 14 residues. CDR3 loop: CASFDRASSYEQYF. The CDR3 nucleotides read TGTGCCAGCTTCGACAGGGCGAGCTCCTACGAGCAGTACTTC. The whole variable domain, filled in from reference TRBV2 and TRBJ2-7, reads EPEVTQTPSHQVTQMGQEVILRCVPISNHLYFYWYRQILGQKVEFLVSFYNNEISEKSEIFDDQFSVERPDGSNFTLKIRSTKLEDSAMYFCASFDRASSYEQYFGPGTRLTVT.

This chain links TRBV4-1 with TRBJ2-1, with a tentative D call TRBD1 (5 bases). Trimming removed 4 bases from V and 8 bases from J, with 12 bases in between. Germline V gene data show CDR1 as MGHRA and CDR2 as YSYEKL. The CDR3 is 13 residues long. CDR3 region: CASSRILQDEQFF. CDR3 sequence (DNA): TGCGCCAGCAGCCGAATCTTACAGGATGAGCAGTTCTTC.

The V gene is TRBV7-9, the J gene TRBJ2-1; tentatively, D is TRBD2 (5 bases). Germline lookup yields CDR1 SEHNR and CDR2 FQNEAQ (reference sequence). V dropped 4 bases and J dropped 1 base, with 8 bases sitting between them. This CDR3 has 14 residues. The CDR3 spells CASSSGLSYNEQFF. The DNA of the CDR3 is TGTGCCAGCAGCTCCGGACTTTCCTACAATGAGCAGTTCTTC.

This clone has more than one count but fewer than ten. The CDR3 nucleotides read TGTGCCAGCAGTTTTCGGTATGGTCCAGATACGCAGTATTTT. Translation gives CASSFRYGPDTQYF. The chain has TRBV7-9 and TRBJ2-3; D call uncertain. The CDR3 is 14 residues long. Looked up from germline, CDR1 is SEHNR and CDR2 is FQNEAQ (reference sequence). V lost 6 bases to trimming and J lost 4 bases, with 14 bases between them.

This clone has only a few counts. J is TRBJ2-7 and V is TRBV24-1, with D tentatively TRBD1 (5 bases). Trimming shortened V by 7 bases and J by 0 bases, and 9 bases separated the two germline ends. The CDR3 has 13 amino acids. Germline CDR1 reads KGHDR; CDR2 reads SFDVKD. The CDR3 spells CATSATDSYEQYF. The DNA of the CDR3 is TGTGCCACCAGCGCGACAGACTCCTACGAGCAGTACTTC.

A few counts support this clone. The V gene is TRBV2, the J gene TRBJ1-5; 7 bases map to TRBD1. V trimming: 6 bases; J trimming: 7 bases; junction bases outside the gene matches: 9. The CDR3 has 14 amino acids. Germline values: CDR1 SNHLY, CDR2 FYNNEI. CDR3 in DNA: TGTGCCAGCAGACTCACAGGGGTAGGGCAGCCCCAGCATTTT. It codes for CASRLTGVGQPQHF.

V is TRBV29-1 and J is TRBJ1-2; no clear D gene. The CDR3 sequence is 14 residues long. Trimming took off 5 bases at V and 5 bases at J, with 18 bases between the two ends. Germline V CDR1 and CDR2: SQVTM, ANQGSEA. CDR3 nucleotide sequence: TGCAGCGTTCCCCCAGACACAGCCCAATATGGCTACACCTTC. Protein: CSVPPDTAQYGYTF.

The rearrangement links TRBV7-2 to TRBJ1-4, with a tentative D call TRBD1 (6 bases). V lost 5 bases, J lost 8 bases, and 15 bases lay in between. The germline CDR1 and CDR2 sequences are SGHTA and FQGNSA. The CDR3 is 14 residues long. CDR3 DNA: TGTGCCAGCAGCCCGGGAAGTACAGGGGAAAAACTGTTTTTT. Residues: CASSPGSTGEKLFF. Variable domain in full (rest from reference TRBV7-2 and TRBJ1-4): GAGVSQSPSNKVTEKGKDVELRCDPISGHTALYWYRQSLGQGLEFLIYFQGNSAPDKSGLPSDRFSAERTGGSVSTLTIQRTQQEDSAVYLCASSPGSTGEKLFFGSGTQLSVL.

This clone turned up a few times. This chain uses TRBV27 with TRBJ2-3, with 7 bases that match TRBD2. Germline V gene lookup returns CDR1 MNHEY and CDR2 SMNVEV (reference sequence). This CDR3 contains 12 residues. Germline trimming cut 3 bases from V and 7 bases from J; bases unmatched to any gene: 1. In nucleotides, the CDR3 is TGTGCCAGCAGTTTTAGCGGGTATACGCAGTATTTT. Residues: CASSFSGYTQYF.

V and J are TRBV5-6 and TRBJ2-1; 7 nucleotides agree with TRBD2. Germline V CDR1 and CDR2: SGHDT, YYEEEE. The J segment lost 7 bases and the V segment lost 0 bases, leaving 7 bases of the junction unmatched. This CDR3 has 15 residues. CDR3 nucleotide sequence: TGTGCCAGCAGCTTGGTGGGAGGGCCGGAGAATGAGCAGTTCTTC. It encodes CASSLVGGPENEQFF.

The V gene is TRBV24-1, the J gene TRBJ2-3, with D hard to call. Trimming took 3 bases from V and 8 from J, leaving 14 bases between them. The CDR3 covers 14 residues. The germline V gene has CDR1 KGHDR and CDR2 SFDVKD. CDR3 sequence (DNA): TGTGCCACCAGTGATGTCGCGGATCTGGGTACGCAGTATTTT. Amino acids: CATSDVADLGTQYF.

This clone was seen a single time. This chain links TRBV6-4 with TRBJ2-2; D not certain. Germline V gene sequence: CDR1 MRHNA, CDR2 SNTAGT. The germline V and J ends were trimmed by 8 bases and 7 bases, with 17 bases remaining between them. The CDR3 has 14 residues. CDR3 sequence: CASRLSPLVGELFF. The CDR3 coding sequence is TGTGCCAGCCGACTGAGTCCCCTGGTCGGGGAGCTGTTTTTT.

The V call is TRBV3-1 (or the pseudogene TRBV3-2), the J call TRBJ1-1; TRBD1 agrees at 7 bases. The CDR3 has 17 amino acids. The germline V gene has CDR1 LGHDT and CDR2 YNNKEL (reference sequence). After removal of 0 bases from V and 4 bases from J, the junction contained 11 bases not matched to a gene. CDR3 amino acids: CASSQESLTGHGTEAFF. The CDR3 region has the DNA TGTGCCAGCAGCCAAGAATCACTGACAGGGCACGGCACTGAAGCTTTCTTT.

The chain joins TRBV3-1 (or the pseudogene TRBV3-2) to TRBJ1-4; no clear D. Trimming shortened V by 7 bases and J by 7 bases, and 19 bases separated the two germline ends. The CDR3 has 15 amino acids. Per germline, CDR1 LGHDT and CDR2 YNNKEL (reference sequence). This CDR3 reads CASIRSGVIGEKLFF. The DNA for the CDR3 is TGTGCCAGCATACGGTCCGGGGTAATTGGTGAAAAACTGTTTTTT.

The chain is built from TRBV11-2 and TRBJ2-5, with D possibly TRBD1 on 6 matching bases. The CDR3 is 15 residues long. The germline V and J ends were trimmed by 5 bases and 4 bases, with 17 bases remaining between them. CDR1 SGHAT and CDR2 FQNNGV come from the germline V gene. The CDR3 reads CASSIPRGGTETQYF. In nucleotides, the CDR3 is TGTGCCAGCAGCATCCCGCGTGGGGGCACAGAGACCCAGTACTTC.

The chain links TRBV7-2 to TRBJ2-7; D is unclear. The CDR3 contains 14 residues. Per the germline V gene, CDR1 is SGHTA and CDR2 is FQGNSA. The germline V and J ends were trimmed by 2 bases and 2 bases, with 10 bases remaining between them. The CDR3 sequence: CASSLRQATYEQYF. In DNA, the CDR3 is TGTGCCAGCAGCTTACGCCAGGCCACCTACGAGCAGTACTTC.

The chain is built from TRBV7-9 and TRBJ2-1, with a tentative D call TRBD1 (5 bases). This CDR3 is 16 amino acids long. CDR1 is SEHNR and CDR2 is FQNEAQ in the germline V gene (reference sequence). With 2 bases removed from V and 1 base from J, the gap between germline ends came to 12 bases. CDR3 in amino acids: CASSLLRQGSYNEQFF. In nucleotides, the CDR3 is TGTGCCAGCAGCTTATTGAGGCAGGGTTCCTACAATGAGCAGTTCTTC. The whole variable domain, remainder taken from reference TRBV7-9 and TRBJ2-1, is DTGVSQNPRHKITKRGQNVTFRCDPISEHNRLYWYRQTLGQGPEFLTYFQNEAQLEKSRLLSDRFSAERPKGSFSTLEIQRTEQGDSAMYLCASSLLRQGSYNEQFFGPGTRLTVL.

The V and J genes are TRBV5-1 and TRBJ1-3; weak D call: TRBD1 (5 bases). Deletions cut 0 bases from V and 0 bases from J, with 7 bases between. CDR3 length equals 15 residues. Germline V gives CDR1 SGHRS, CDR2 YFSETQ. In DNA form, the CDR3 reads TGCGCCAGCAGCTTGGGACAGAGCTCTGGAAACACCATATATTTT. The encoded protein is CASSLGQSSGNTIYF.

This clone has just one count. The chain is built from TRBV4-1 and TRBJ2-7, with D possibly being TRBD1 (6 bases). The germline V gene has CDR1 MGHRA and CDR2 YSYEKL. The CDR3 contains 13 residues. Between the trimmed V and J ends, which lost 7 bases and 2 bases, there was a span of 12 bases. The CDR3 nucleotides are TGCGCCAGCAAAGGGGGTTATACCTACGAGCAGTACTTC. Protein: CASKGGYTYEQYF.

This chain uses TRBV5-1 with TRBJ1-4, with D perhaps TRBD1 (6 bases). The CDR3 loop spans 16 amino acids. Germline loops: CDR1 SGHRS, CDR2 YFSETQ. Trimming cost V 5 bases and J 2 bases, with 16 bases left between them. This CDR3 reads CASSRGRQVTNEKLFF. Here the CDR3 DNA reads TGCGCCAGCAGTCGAGGGAGACAGGTTACTAATGAAAAACTGTTTTTT.

The chain carries TRBV10-2 and TRBJ2-4, with 10 bases lining up with TRBD1. Germline CDR1 reads WSHSY; CDR2 reads SAAADI. The CDR3 is 15 residues long. With 7 bases clipped from V and 7 bases from J, the junction kept 10 bases outside the gene matches. The CDR3 sequence is CASTQQTGGVNIQYF. CDR3 nucleotide sequence: TGCGCCAGCACCCAGCAGACAGGGGGCGTGAACATTCAGTACTTC.

V gene TRBV7-2 combines with J gene TRBJ2-1; 8 bases are shared with TRBD1. This CDR3 spans 15 amino acids. V shed 4 bases, J shed 8 bases, and the junction held 10 bases outside the gene matches. In germline, CDR1 is SGHTA, CDR2 FQGNSA. CDR3 coding DNA: TGTGCCAGCAGCTCGTTCCAGGGGGCCGGGGATGAGCAGTTCTTC. This sequence encodes CASSSFQGAGDEQFF.

The DNA of the CDR3 is TGTGCCAGTACTCCGGACAGGACTAGCAATCAGCCCCAGCATTTT. Amino acid sequence: CASTPDRTSNQPQHF. This chain joins TRBV19 and TRBJ1-5; TRBD1 matches at 7 bases. Germline V gene data show CDR1 as LNHDA and CDR2 as SQIVND (reference sequence). The length of the CDR3 is 15 residues. V was clipped by 7 bases and J by 0 bases; unmatched bases: 6. The full variable domain, rest sourced from reference TRBV19 and TRBJ1-5, is DGGITQSPKYLFRKEGQNVTLSCEQNLNHDAMYWYRQDPGQGLRLIYYSQIVNDFQKGDIAEGYSVSREKKESFPLTVTSAQKNPTAFYLCASTPDRTSNQPQHFGDGTRLSIL.